The TCR beta chain under discussion was sequenced for a study of blood T cell repertoires in COVID-19. Study-level information: The study drew acute and convalescent COVID-19 samples from the United States, Italy and Spain. T cells, B-cell-depleted T cells, or PBMCs supplied cDNA or gDNA.

In the original analysis: Reference gene primer amplification gave nucleated cell count estimates. Here immunoSEQ multiplex PCR was the method, and the copy in TCRdb shows in-frame clones only, minus some. V and J calls and clone size are given by that table; D and trimming were obtained from the DNA. This repertoire shows roughly 330,000 clones, approximately 86% found once; its top ten account for roughly a tenth. The Seattle patients, enrolled during active infection, were followed longitudinally. This clonotype was obtained from a man aged 25-40 years with COVID-19, enrolled during active disease. Material for sequencing was peripheral blood.

CDR3 protein: CASSIGTGAANTEAFF. DNA for the CDR3: TGTGCCAGTAGTATAGGGACAGGGGCAGCGAACACTGAAGCTTTCTTT. This chain joins TRBV19 and TRBJ1-1; 9 bases fit TRBD1. The V gene's germline CDR1 is LNHDA and CDR2 SQIVND (reference sequence). The CDR3 covers 16 residues. The junction had 4 bases not matched to a gene; V was cut back by 1 base and J by 1 base. Drawing the rest from reference TRBV19 and TRBJ1-1, the complete variable domain is DGGITQSPKYLFRKEGQNVTLSCEQNLNHDAMYWYRQDPGQGLRLIYYSQIVNDFQKGDIAEGYSVSREKKESFPLTVTSAQKNPTAFYLCASSIGTGAANTEAFFGQGTRLTVV.